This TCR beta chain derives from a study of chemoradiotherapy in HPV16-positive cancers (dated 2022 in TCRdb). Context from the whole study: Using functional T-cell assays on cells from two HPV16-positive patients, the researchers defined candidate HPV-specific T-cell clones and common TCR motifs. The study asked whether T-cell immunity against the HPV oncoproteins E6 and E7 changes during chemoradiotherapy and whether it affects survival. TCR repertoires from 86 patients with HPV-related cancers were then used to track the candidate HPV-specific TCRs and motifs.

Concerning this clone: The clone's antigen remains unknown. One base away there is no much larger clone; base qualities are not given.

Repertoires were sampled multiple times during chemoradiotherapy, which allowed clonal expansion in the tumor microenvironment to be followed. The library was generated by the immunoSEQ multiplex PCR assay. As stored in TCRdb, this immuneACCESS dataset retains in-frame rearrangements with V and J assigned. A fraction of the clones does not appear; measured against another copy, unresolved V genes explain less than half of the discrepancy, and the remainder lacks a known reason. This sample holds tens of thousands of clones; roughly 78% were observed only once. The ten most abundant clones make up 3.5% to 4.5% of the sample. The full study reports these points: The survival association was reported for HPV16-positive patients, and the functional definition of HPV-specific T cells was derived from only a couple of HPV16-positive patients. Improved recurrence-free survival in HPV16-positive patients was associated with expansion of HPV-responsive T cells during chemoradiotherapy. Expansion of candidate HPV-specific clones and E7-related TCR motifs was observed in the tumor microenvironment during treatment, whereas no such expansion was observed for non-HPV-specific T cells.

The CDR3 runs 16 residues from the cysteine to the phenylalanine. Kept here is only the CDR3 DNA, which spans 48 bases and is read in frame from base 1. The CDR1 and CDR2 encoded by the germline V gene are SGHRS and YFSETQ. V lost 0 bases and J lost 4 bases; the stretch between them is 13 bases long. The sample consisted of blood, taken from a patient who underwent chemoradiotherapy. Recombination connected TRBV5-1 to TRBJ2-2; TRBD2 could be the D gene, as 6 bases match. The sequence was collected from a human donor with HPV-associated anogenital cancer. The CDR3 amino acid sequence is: CASSLAPGGGTGELFF. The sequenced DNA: TGCGCCAGCAGCTTGGCCCCCGGGGGTGGCACCGGGGAGCTGTTTTTT.